This T cell receptor beta chain is from a study of OX40 agonist ivuxolimab in advanced cancers. Points from the study as a whole: Dose levels from 0.1 to 3.0 mg/kg saw CD4+ and CD8+ blood T cells expand clonally by week 6. The study found that CD8+ T cells averaged more expanded clones than CD4+.

Remarks on this clone: The antigen is undetermined.

Germline V gene lookup returns CDR1 SGHNT and CDR2 YYREEE (reference sequence). Trimming removed 2 bases from V and 6 bases from J, with 14 bases in between. The CDR3 loop spans 14 amino acids. The protocol was immunoSEQ multiplex PCR, while the TCRdb copy is restricted to in-frame clones and leaves out a portion. The profile covers roughly 60,000 clones, with around 84% appearing a single time and 2.5% to 3.5% taken by the ten largest. V is TRBV5-4 and J is TRBJ1-1; D possibly corresponds to TRBD1 (5 bases). The material was CD4+ or CD8+ T cells sorted from blood, obtained in a trial of the OX40 agonist ivuxolimab. The source of this sequence is an adult with an advanced solid tumor such as melanoma, head and neck, liver or kidney cancer. CDR3 sequence reads: CASSFNRPEAEAFF. The CDR3 DNA is TGTGCCAGCAGCTTCAACAGGCCGGAGGCTGAAGCTTTCTTT.